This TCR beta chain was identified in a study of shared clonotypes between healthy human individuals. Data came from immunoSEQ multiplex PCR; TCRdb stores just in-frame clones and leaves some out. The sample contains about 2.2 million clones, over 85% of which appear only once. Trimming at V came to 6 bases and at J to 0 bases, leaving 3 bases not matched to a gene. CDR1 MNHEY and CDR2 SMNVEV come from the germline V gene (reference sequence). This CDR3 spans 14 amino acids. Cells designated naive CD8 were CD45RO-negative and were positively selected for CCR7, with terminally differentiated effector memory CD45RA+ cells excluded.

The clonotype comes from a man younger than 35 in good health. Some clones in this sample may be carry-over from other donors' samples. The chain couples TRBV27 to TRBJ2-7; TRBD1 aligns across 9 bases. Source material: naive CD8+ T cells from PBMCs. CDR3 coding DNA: TGTGCCAGCAGGGGGGACAGGGACTCCTACGAGCAGTACTTC. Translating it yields CASRGDRDSYEQYF.